This T cell receptor beta chain emerged from a study of spatial heterogeneity in lung cancer. TCRdb used MiXCR to reprocess the 5' RACE reads, holding one entry per CDR3 protein. This repertoire shows 35,000 to 55,000 distinct CDR3 sequences, roughly 13% found once; its top ten account for 50% to 70%. This clonotype was counted a few times. Time point: sample taken at primary tumor resection. The CDR3 runs 16 residues. Germline-derived CDR1 and CDR2 are MNHEY and SVGAGI. V shed 7 bases and J shed 0 bases, with 16 bases lying between them. This chain uses TRBV6-5 with TRBJ1-3; D remains unclear. The sample in question was PBMCs, obtained at surgery. This clonotype was sampled from a male donor with early-stage non-small cell lung cancer. CDR3 nucleotide sequence: TGTGCCAGCACCGCCCGGTCCGGATCCTCTGGAAACACCATATATTTT. Translation gives CASTARSGSSGNTIYF.